This T cell receptor (beta chain) was recorded in a study of cytomegalovirus exposure and HLA in healthy donors. The donors were in the approximately 130-subject validation cohort, distinct from the roughly 600-subject first cohort. Trimming cost V 6 bases and J 1 base; bases outside gene matches: 5. The CDR3 sequence is 14 residues long. The germline CDR1 and CDR2 sequences are SNHLY and FYNNEI. Study observations and caveats: In the 90 to 150 validation repertoires, approximately 94% of cluster scores exceeded 0, per a later analysis. Usually a TCR sequence was rare, but some public TCRs were found in many donors. Investigators reported around 150 TCR beta chains as tied to cytomegalovirus.

With regard to this clone: The antigen remains unidentified.

The data were produced by immunoSEQ multiplex PCR, yet TCRdb's version contains in-frame clones alone and is incomplete. The sample contains 130,000 to 150,000 clones, around four fifths of which appear only once. Input material: PBMCs. The chain carries TRBV2 and TRBJ1-1, with 7 nucleotides matching TRBD1. The clonotype originates from a woman in her thirties in good health and CMV-seronegative. The chain's CDR3 is CASSLDRRNTEAFF. The DNA of the CDR3 is TGTGCCAGCAGCCTGGACAGGAGGAACACTGAAGCTTTCTTT.